The clone carrying this TCR beta chain occurred many times. In TCRdb, the RT-PCR reads were re-called with MiXCR into one record per CDR3 protein. The sample yields fewer than 250,000 distinct CDR3 sequences, approximately 14% seen once. The data belong to a study of patients and donors after allogeneic stem cell transplantation. This sequence originates from a human donor who was either an allogeneic HSCT recipient or a stem cell or donor lymphocyte infusion donor (not recorded which). It is not recorded whose cells these are; they may come from a transplant donor. Specimen: blood, either unsorted or a sorted T cell fraction (not recorded which).

CDR3 coding DNA: TGCAGCGCCGAAGACAGGGGAGGTGAAAAACTGTTTTTT. This translates into CSAEDRGGEKLFF. The V gene is TRBV29-1, the J gene TRBJ1-4; TRBD1 matches 8 bases. V lost 7 bases and J lost 7; bases outside the gene matches: 8. Germline CDR1 reads SQVTM; CDR2 reads ANQGSEA. CDR3 length: 13 residues.